This T cell receptor (beta chain) was found in a study of shared clonotypes between healthy human individuals. Study results and caveats: Larger richness was generally estimated for naive than memory subsets.

Here immunoSEQ multiplex PCR was the method, and the copy in TCRdb shows in-frame clones only, minus some. Among approximately 100,000 clones, about 72% were seen once, and the ten largest hold about 25%. The V gene end was trimmed by 6 bases and the J gene end by 9 bases; junction bases not matched to a gene: 11. The CDR3 length is 15 residues. Germline CDR1 MRHNA, CDR2 SNTAGT. To note about this clone: What it binds is not known.

This TCR was recovered from a woman aged 25 to 39 in good health. The sequencing sample was made of memory CD8+ T cells sorted from blood. Subset: CD45RO+ cells pooled with CCR7-negative TemRA cells. This chain uses TRBV6-4 with TRBJ2-1; 10 nucleotides align to TRBD2. The chain's CDR3 is CASSPTSGSYGEQFF. The CDR3 region has the DNA TGTGCCAGCAGCCCGACTAGCGGGTCGTACGGTGAGCAGTTCTTC.